The rows below give T cell receptor beta chains drawn from one sample of a study of cytomegalovirus exposure and HLA in healthy donors. The method was immunoSEQ multiplex PCR; TCRdb's version includes in-frame clones alone and lacks a portion of them. The sample has about 130,000 clones, roughly 80% seen once; the top ten hold roughly 1.2%. The sample taken for sequencing was PBMCs. The receptors were gathered from a girl aged 2 to 10 in good health and CMV-seronegative. CDR3s include the opening cysteine and the closing phenylalanine or tryptophan. D genes are given only for firm matches. Rows give clone size only sometimes, using once, few, many, or a class for an expanded clone.

TRBV7-9,TRBD2,TRBJ2-7,NA,CASSLGTSGTLTYEQYF,TGTGCCAGCAGCTTAGGCACTAGCGGGACCCTTACCTACGAGCAGTACTTC
TRBV6-5,NA,TRBJ1-2,NA,CASSYWPPGDYGYTF,TGTGCCAGCAGTTACTGGCCCCCCGGAGACTATGGCTACACCTTC
TRBV28,NA,TRBJ1-3,once,CASSLGLSGNTIYF,TGTGCCAGCAGTTTAGGGCTCTCTGGAAACACCATATATTTT
TRBV19,TRBD1,TRBJ2-3,NA,CASSWDRETDTQYF,TGTGCCAGTAGCTGGGACAGGGAGACAGATACGCAGTATTTT
TRBV27,NA,TRBJ2-7,NA,CASSHGSAYEQYF,TGTGCCAGCAGCCACGGGAGTGCCTACGAGCAGTACTTC
TRBV27,NA,TRBJ2-1,NA,CASSRDSPVYNEQFF,TGTGCCAGCAGCCGCGACTCCCCAGTTTACAATGAGCAGTTCTTC
TRBV6-5,TRBD2,TRBJ2-7,NA,CASSLAGGPAYEQYF,TGTGCCAGCAGCTTAGCGGGGGGGCCCGCCTACGAGCAGTACTTC
TRBV6-1,TRBD1,TRBJ1-6,NA,CASSEEDRAYNSPLHF,TGTGCCAGCAGTGAAGAAGACAGGGCCTATAATTCACCCCTCCACTTT
TRBV10-3,NA,TRBJ1-5,few,CAISGAGDQPQHF,TGTGCCATCAGTGGGGCAGGGGATCAGCCCCAGCATTTT
TRBV2,TRBD2,TRBJ2-1,few,CASSGLRGVHEQFF,TGTGCCAGCAGTGGCCTCCGGGGGGTACATGAGCAGTTCTTC
TRBV7-2,TRBD1,TRBJ2-5,NA,CASSLVHAGGVFLRETQYF,TGTGCCAGCAGCTTAGTCCATGCAGGGGGCGTTTTTTTACGGGAGACCCAGTACTTC
TRBV27,NA,TRBJ2-7,few,CASSLIRGSYEQYF,TGTGCCAGCAGTTTAATTCGAGGATCCTACGAGCAGTACTTC
TRBV6-1,NA,TRBJ2-1,NA,CASSNRDNEQFF,TGTGCCAGCAGTAACAGGGACAATGAGCAGTTCTTC
TRBV19,NA,TRBJ1-6,NA,CASSIGGNNSPLHF,TGTGCCAGTAGTATCGGCGGGAATAATTCACCCCTCCACTTT
TRBV4-3,NA,TRBJ2-7,NA,CASSQDTRGPYEQYF,TGCGCCAGCAGCCAAGATACGCGGGGCCCCTACGAGCAGTACTTC
TRBV4-2,TRBD1,TRBJ2-3,NA,CASSQDFNRGLVWGTDTQYF,TGTGCCAGCAGCCAAGATTTCAACAGGGGTCTGGTCTGGGGCACAGATACGCAGTATTTT
TRBV4-2,TRBD1,TRBJ1-1,few,CASSRGEGQGATEAFF,TGTGCCAGCAGCCGAGGGGAAGGACAGGGGGCGACTGAAGCTTTCTTT
TRBV7-9,NA,TRBJ2-5,NA,CASGGAIEETQYF,TGTGCCAGCGGGGGGGCCATAGAAGAGACCCAGTACTTC
TRBV6-6,NA,TRBJ2-7,few,CASSYSSGAYEQYF,TGTGCCAGCAGTTACTCTTCAGGTGCCTACGAGCAGTACTTC
TRBV6-1,NA,TRBJ2-7,few,CASSPRFGEQYF,TGTGCCAGCAGTCCCCGCTTCGGCGAGCAGTACTTC